This is a list of T cell receptor beta chains from one sample in a study of T cell changes during pregnancy in multiple sclerosis. Only in-frame clones appear in the TCRdb table, and some are missing; sequencing was by immunoSEQ multiplex PCR. The sample includes about 30,000 clones, roughly nine tenths of them seen just once. The source material was CD8+ T cells from peripheral blood mononuclear cells, sampled in the second trimester of pregnancy. These receptors all come from a female donor with multiple sclerosis, enrolled in a pregnancy study. The conserved cysteine and the conserved F or W are not part of the CDR3 here. Fields, in order: V gene, J gene, D gene, CDR3 protein. The D gene is left open where the match is weak.

V: TRBV7-9
J: TRBJ1-1
D: -
CDR3: ASSLPKHEAF

V: TRBV18
J: TRBJ2-2
D: -
CDR3: ASSPMAENTGELF

V: TRBV12-1
J: TRBJ2-7
D: -
CDR3: ASSSGAGGNSYEQY

V: TRBV28
J: TRBJ2-1
D: -
CDR3: ASSLQGGRNEQF

V: TRBV27
J: TRBJ2-7
D: -
CDR3: ASSLAPAREQY

V: TRBV9
J: TRBJ2-3
D: -
CDR3: ASSVYSTSTDTQY

V: TRBV2
J: TRBJ2-7
D: TRBD2
CDR3: ASSQYEPGLAIYEQY

V: TRBV19
J: TRBJ1-5
D: -
CDR3: ASSIEQGTTYQPQH

V: TRBV19
J: TRBJ2-7
D: -
CDR3: ASSIPGIYEQY

V: TRBV4-3
J: TRBJ1-3
D: -
CDR3: ASSQDRVGGNTIY

V: TRBV18
J: TRBJ2-5
D: TRBD1
CDR3: ASSPPTGKDQETQY

V: TRBV7-9
J: TRBJ1-1
D: -
CDR3: ASSSGQSYEAF

V: TRBV4-3
J: TRBJ1-5
D: -
CDR3: ASSPEAAANQPQH

V: TRBV27
J: TRBJ2-2
D: -
CDR3: ASSLGGVDGELF

V: TRBV28
J: TRBJ2-7
D: -
CDR3: ASSSLDGQLTRTYEQY

V: TRBV7-8
J: TRBJ1-5
D: TRBD1
CDR3: ASSLMTGGTGQPQH

V: TRBV5-1
J: TRBJ2-5
D: -
CDR3: ASSLQGTNGETQY

V: TRBV5-8
J: TRBJ2-7
D: -
CDR3: ASSFGQLSEQY

V: TRBV29-1
J: TRBJ1-1
D: -
CDR3: SVGVGGDGNTEAF

V: TRBV10-2
J: TRBJ2-7
D: TRBD1
CDR3: AIWDRSYEQY